This TCR beta chain came from a study of vaccination and CD4 T cells after COVID-19. Sequencing of the DNA from cultured CD4+ T cells was carried out with the Oncomine TCR Beta short-read assay. DNA came from CD4+ T cells after culture. TCRdb called the PCR reads again in MiXCR, with one record for every CDR3 protein. The data contain 8,500 to 13,000 distinct CDR3 sequences, 25% to 30% of them singletons. Treatment given: approximately nine-day PBMC culture with coronavirus spike peptide pools or control peptides (ViraFEST assay). Investigators obtained the unexposed donor's CD4+ T cells before the COVID-19 pandemic (2011-2018). Subject to cell availability, CD4+ T cells from unexposed donors were probed with SARS-CoV-2 S/N and four cold-coronavirus spikes. There are 15 residues in the CDR3. Germline lookup yields CDR1 LGHNA and CDR2 YNFKEQ. V lost 1 base to trimming and J lost 5 bases; unmatched junction nucleotides: 6.

This clonotype has just a few counts. Its antigen is as yet unknown. Notes on the study in general: The analysis of convalescent patients involved relatively few individuals and lacked early post-infection timepoints. Median numbers of SARS-CoV-2-reactive clonotypes increased from 21 to 38 (not a significant change).

Material: CD4+ T cells from blood, cultured in vitro. The V call is TRBV4-2, the J call TRBJ2-7, with TRBD2 matching 9 bases. The TCR originated in a human donor in good health. The CDR3 nucleotides read TGTGCCAGCAGCCAAGGGACTAGCGAAAGGGACGAGCAGTACTTC. It specifies CASSQGTSERDEQYF.